The 2 T cell receptor beta chains listed next were all sequenced from one sample in a study of T cell repertoires in cytomegalovirus infection. TCRdb re-called the reads through MiXCR, storing one row per CDR3 protein. The table shows approximately 76,000 distinct CDR3 sequences, with around 3.4% occurring only once. Sequenced material: PBMCs. These receptors all come from a human donor in good health (CMV status not recorded). Some clones in this sample may be carry-over from other donors' samples.

This clonotype was counted ten times or more. The chain employs TRBV10-3 and TRBJ2-5, with D perhaps given as TRBD1 or TRBD2 (5 bases each). CDR1 is ENHRY and CDR2 is SYGVKD in the germline V gene. The V and J ends lost 11 bases and 1 base respectively, with 20 bases between them. The CDR3 is 15 residues long. In nucleotides, the CDR3 is TGTGCCTCGAGAGGGCAGGGCAGGTCCCAAGAGACCCAGTACTTC. This translates into CASRGQGRSQETQYF.

This clonotype was seen at least ten times. J is TRBJ1-2 and V is TRBV20-1; D not resolved. V was clipped by 3 bases and J by 4 bases, with 12 bases between them. Germline CDR1 reads DFQATT; CDR2 reads SNEGSKA (reference sequence). This CDR3 region has 13 residues. In DNA, the CDR3 is TGCAGTGCTAGCATGGACGGCGGCTATGGCTACACCTTC. Translating gives CSASMDGGYGYTF.